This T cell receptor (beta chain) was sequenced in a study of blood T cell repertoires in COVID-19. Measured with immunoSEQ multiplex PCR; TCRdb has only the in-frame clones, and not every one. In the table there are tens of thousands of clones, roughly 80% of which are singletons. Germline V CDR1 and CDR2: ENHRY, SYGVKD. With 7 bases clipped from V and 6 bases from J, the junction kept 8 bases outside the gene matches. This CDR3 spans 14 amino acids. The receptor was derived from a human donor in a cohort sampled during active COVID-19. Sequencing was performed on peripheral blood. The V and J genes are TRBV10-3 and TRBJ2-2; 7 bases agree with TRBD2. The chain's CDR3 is CAIKAGAFSGELFF. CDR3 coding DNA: TGTGCCATCAAGGCGGGAGCGTTCTCCGGGGAGCTGTTTTTT.